A selection of T cell receptor beta chains follows, all from one sample in a study of cytotoxic CD8 clonotypes in ibrutinib-treated CLL. Clones were read by immunoSEQ multiplex PCR, and TCRdb kept only the in-frame ones, dropping some. The sample holds some 200,000 clones, about 75% seen once. The material was PBMCs, obtained after 12 months of ibrutinib treatment. The receptors were gathered from a human donor with chronic lymphocytic leukemia. CDR3s include the opening cysteine and the closing phenylalanine or tryptophan.

v_gene	j_gene	CDR3aa
TRBV2	TRBJ1-2	CASRGDANYGYTF
TRBV6-5	TRBJ1-3	CASSYGFRGPGNTIYF
TRBV6-1	TRBJ2-7	CASTKSRDSPYEQYF
TRBV14	TRBJ1-4	CASSQINEKLFF
TRBV28	TRBJ2-1	CASSLIGLRRSSYNEQFF
TRBV29-1	TRBJ2-2	CSADSTSGTGYTGELFF
TRBV7-6	TRBJ1-4	CASSSSPLPANEKLFF
TRBV30	TRBJ2-5	CAWSVLGRGRLGRQYF
TRBV6-6	TRBJ1-1	CASTTGTYTEAFF
TRBV7-2	TRBJ2-5	CASSLGSGMQETQYF
TRBV28	TRBJ1-5	CASRQQGGGQPQHF
TRBV30	TRBJ2-6	CAWTRDVLSGANVLTF
TRBV7-3	TRBJ1-2	CASSRDRMSGYTF
TRBV28	TRBJ2-3	CASSLQRGVTDTQYF
TRBV5-1	TRBJ1-2	CASSLGTGVEGYTF
TRBV18	TRBJ1-5	CASSPGQGAFQPQHF
TRBV30	TRBJ2-7	CAWSTGGVSYEQYF
TRBV5-1	TRBJ1-1	CASSWEGNTEAFF
TRBV29-1	TRBJ1-2	CSVEGVPGGYTF
TRBV19	TRBJ2-6	CASSGFSGANVLTF
TRBV12-5	TRBJ2-3	CASGSGGGLTDTQYF
TRBV4-1	TRBJ1-5	CASSQTFRDNQPQHF
TRBV6-5	TRBJ2-7	CASRPSWGAYEQYF
TRBV6-1	TRBJ2-4	CASSAGTSFQYF
TRBV28	TRBJ1-1	CASGVFPNTEAFF
TRBV4-1	TRBJ1-1	CASSPEIRPNTEAFF
TRBV7-9	TRBJ1-1	CASSQIQGTEAFF
TRBV4-3	TRBJ1-6	CASSGGHSSYNSPLHF
TRBV7-2	TRBJ2-7	CASSLKGYEQYF
TRBV2	TRBJ2-7	CARERLAGVHGSSYEQYF
TRBV30	TRBJ1-4	CAWSADPNEKLFF
TRBV6-4	TRBJ2-7	CASSDLQPEQYF
TRBV30	TRBJ2-7	CAWSVRLAGGEQYF
TRBV19	TRBJ1-5	CASKVPGTAFNQPQHF
TRBV5-1	TRBJ2-7	CASSLGTGVDYEQYF
TRBV27	TRBJ1-2	CASSLLKANYGYTF
TRBV29-1	TRBJ2-7	CSVEYPGHYEQYF
TRBV7-3	TRBJ2-3	CASSPKSGVSTDTQYF
TRBV5-4	TRBJ1-4	CASSRGQLNEKLFF
TRBV9	TRBJ2-5	CASSVEYQETQYF
TRBV4-1	TRBJ1-2	CASSQASPKSYGYTF
TRBV9	TRBJ1-5	CASSGPSDWAQHF
TRBV6-1	TRBJ1-5	CASSGRDPYSNQPQHF
TRBV7-3	TRBJ1-2	CASSLEGIGYTF
TRBV9	TRBJ2-7	CASSAGQELREQYF
TRBV29-1	TRBJ2-7	CSVEKASGNYEQYF
TRBV5-1	TRBJ1-2	CASSPRGGRANYGYTF
TRBV6-6	TRBJ2-1	CASSYLAGWGNEQFF
TRBV19	TRBJ2-2	CASSLGTSGRSGELFF
TRBV9	TRBJ2-7	CASSLGRNSYEQYF
TRBV9	TRBJ2-3	CASSVATGLIGDTQYF